This paragraph covers one T cell receptor (beta chain) sequence. Its antigen is currently unknown. The record originates from a study of T cells in Graves' hyperthyroidism and ophthalmopathy. Study outcomes and limitations: Within blood appeared most thyroid clonotypes that had expanded above 0.001.

RNA transcripts were the template for amplifying TCR beta CDR3 regions. First-round RT-PCR of the TCR CDR3 relied on the HTBI primer set. TCRdb re-analysed the multiplex PCR reads in MiXCR, keeping a single row per CDR3 protein. The sample holds approximately 570,000 distinct CDR3 sequences, around 20% seen once. Ophthalmopathy cases scored 3 or more on the Clinical Activity Score and 4 or more on NOSPECS grade, with duration below 3 months. Uncontrolled infection, other autoimmune disease, pregnancy and lactation each barred patients from inclusion. Diagnoses used clinical symptoms, serum thyroxine and TRAb, thyroid ultrasound and orbital computed tomography. The clonotype comes from a man aged 35 to 55 with Graves' ophthalmopathy. The specimen was blood.

DNA of the CDR3: TGCGCCAGCAGCCAACATACAGCGGGAGACACCGGGGAGCTGTTTTTT. Its protein is CASSQHTAGDTGELFF. V is TRBV4-3 and J is TRBJ2-2; 8 nucleotides line up with TRBD2. After removal of 2 bases from V and 3 bases from J, the junction contained 5 bases not matched to a gene. There are 16 residues in the CDR3. Germline CDR1 and CDR2: LGHNA and YSLEER.